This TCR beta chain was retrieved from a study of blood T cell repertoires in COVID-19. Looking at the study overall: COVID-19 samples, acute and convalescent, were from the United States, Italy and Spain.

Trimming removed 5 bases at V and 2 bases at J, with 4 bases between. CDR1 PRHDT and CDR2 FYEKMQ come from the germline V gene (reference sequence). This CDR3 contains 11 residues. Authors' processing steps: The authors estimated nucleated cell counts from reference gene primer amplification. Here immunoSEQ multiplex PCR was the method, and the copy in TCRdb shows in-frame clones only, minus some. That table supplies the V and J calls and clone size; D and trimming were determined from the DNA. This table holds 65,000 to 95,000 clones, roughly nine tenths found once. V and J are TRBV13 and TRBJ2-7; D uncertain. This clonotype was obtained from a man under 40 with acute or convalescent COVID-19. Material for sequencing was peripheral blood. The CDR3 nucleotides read TGTGCCAGCAGCCCTACCTACGAGCAGTACTTC. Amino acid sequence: CASSPTYEQYF.